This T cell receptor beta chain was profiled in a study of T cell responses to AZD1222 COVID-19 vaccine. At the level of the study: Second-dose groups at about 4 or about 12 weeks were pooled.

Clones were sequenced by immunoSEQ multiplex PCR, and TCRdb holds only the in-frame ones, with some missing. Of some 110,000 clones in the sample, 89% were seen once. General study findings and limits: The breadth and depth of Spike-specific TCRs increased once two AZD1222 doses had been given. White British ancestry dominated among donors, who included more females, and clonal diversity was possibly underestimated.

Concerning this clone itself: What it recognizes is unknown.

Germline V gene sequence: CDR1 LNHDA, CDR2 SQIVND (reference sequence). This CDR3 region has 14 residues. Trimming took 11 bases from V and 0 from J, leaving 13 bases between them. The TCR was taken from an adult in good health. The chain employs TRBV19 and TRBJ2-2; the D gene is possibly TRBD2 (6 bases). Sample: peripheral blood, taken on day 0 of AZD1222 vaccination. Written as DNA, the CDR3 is TGTGCCGGGAGGAGGTTAGCGAACACCGGGGAGCTGTTTTTT. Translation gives CAGRRLANTGELFF.